The 20 T cell receptor beta chains below come from one sample, sequenced in a study of CD8+ T cells in alopecia areata. Specified treatment: oral pan-JAK inhibitor, 5-10 mg twice daily. cDNA reverse transcribed from extracted RNA served as the sequencing template. The method was immunoSEQ multiplex PCR; TCRdb's version includes in-frame clones alone and lacks a portion of them. The table includes about 200,000 clones, around two fifths detected once. The sequences come from CD4+ T cells sorted from blood, collected at roughly week 30, from a patient treated with tofacitinib. The source is a human donor with alopecia areata.

This clone has only one observation. This chain connects TRBV6-5 to TRBJ2-2; no clear D. The CDR3 runs 12 residues. The germline V gene has CDR1 MNHEY and CDR2 SVGAGI. Trimming took 9 bases from V and 5 from J, leaving 10 bases between them. CDR3 sequence: CASSLRTGELFF. The CDR3 nucleotides are TGTGCCAGTTCCCTAAGAACCGGGGAGCTGTTTTTT.

This clone turned up a few times. This chain joins TRBV7-9 and TRBJ2-7; TRBD1 agrees at 10 bases. The trim removed 1 base at V and 5 bases at J, leaving 5 bases unmatched. Germline CDR1 SEHNR, CDR2 FQNEAQ (reference sequence). The CDR3 consists of 15 residues. CDR3 amino acids: CASSLDGQGVHEQYF. The CDR3 nucleotides are TGTGCCAGCAGCTTAGACGGACAGGGGGTCCACGAGCAGTACTTC.

This chain joins TRBV20-1 and TRBJ2-5; no definite D call. The germline V gene has CDR1 DFQATT and CDR2 SNEGSKA (reference sequence). The CDR3 has 9 residues. Trimming removed 8 bases at V and 5 bases at J, with 6 bases between. CDR3 in DNA: TGCAGTAAGATGGAGACCCAGTACTTC. Translation gives CSKMETQYF.

There are a few counts of this clone. The chain uses TRBV7-2 and TRBJ2-1; D is undetermined. The CDR3 spans 12 residues. Trimming stripped 1 base from V and 11 bases from J, with 9 bases between. Germline V CDR1 and CDR2: SGHTA, FQGNSA. In nucleotides, the CDR3 is TGTGCCAGCAGCTTAGATAACAGACAGCAGTTCTTC. This translates into CASSLDNRQQFF.

In its sample, this clone was seen a few times. The chain has TRBV5-5 and TRBJ2-5; 10 bases agree with TRBD2. Per germline, CDR1 SGHKS and CDR2 YYEKEE (reference sequence). The ends lost 2 bases at V and 7 bases at J; junction bases unmatched: 8. The CDR3 sequence is 15 residues long. In DNA form, the CDR3 reads TGTGCCAGCAGCTTCCTAGCGGGAGAAAAAGGGACCCAGTACTTC. This encodes CASSFLAGEKGTQYF.

The chain couples TRBV30 to TRBJ1-6; D may be TRBD1 (5 bases). V lost 8 bases and J 8 bases, leaving 13 bases between the germline ends. Germline V gene sequence: CDR1 GTSNPN, CDR2 SVGIG (reference sequence). This CDR3 comprises 12 residues. The chain's CDR3 is CAGGQQYSPLHF. The CDR3 region has the DNA TGTGCCGGGGGTCAGCAGTATTCACCCCTCCACTTT.

In nucleotides, the CDR3 is TGCGCCAGCAGTTCGGATCTTGCTAGGGAAAAACTGTTTTTT. It yields the protein CASSSDLAREKLFF. The chain employs TRBV5-1 and TRBJ1-4; D is unresolved. Between the trimmed V and J ends, which lost 5 bases and 8 bases, there was a span of 16 bases. Germline V CDR1 and CDR2: SGHRS, YFSETQ. CDR3 size: 14 residues.

The chain is built from TRBV9 and TRBJ2-7, with D tentatively TRBD1 (6 bases). Per germline, CDR1 SGDLS and CDR2 YYNGEE. The CDR3 length is 14 residues. V lost 3 bases and J 4 bases, leaving 14 bases between the germline ends. The CDR3 DNA reads as TGTGCCAGCAGCGAGACAGGAAGGGGTTACGAGCAGTACTTC. Its translation: CASSETGRGYEQYF.

The rearrangement joins TRBV18 to TRBJ2-4; D is perhaps TRBD1 (5 bases). V lost 3 bases and J 1 base, leaving 13 bases between the germline ends. The germline V gene encodes CDR1 KGHSH and CDR2 LQKENI. The CDR3 has 16 amino acids. CDR3 coding DNA: TGTGCCAGCTCACCTAACAGGTCCGGGGCCAAAAACATTCAGTACTTC. Residues: CASSPNRSGAKNIQYF.

This clone was seen just once. This chain joins TRBV7-7 and TRBJ2-2; D unclear. The CDR3 has 13 residues. Trimming shortened V by 8 bases and J by 4 bases, and 11 bases separated the two germline ends. The germline gives CDR1 SSHAT, CDR2 FNYEAQ (reference sequence). In DNA, the CDR3 is TGTGCCAGCCCCCCCGAAGGCACCGGGGAGCTGTTTTTT. This gives the protein CASPPEGTGELFF.

The chain uses TRBV27 and TRBJ2-2, with 10 nucleotides matching TRBD2. Per germline, CDR1 MNHEY and CDR2 SMNVEV (reference sequence). The CDR3 is made up of 18 amino acids. V shed 2 bases and J 5 bases; nucleotides not matched to a gene: 11. The CDR3 is CASSLRGLAGAETGELFF. The DNA of the CDR3 is TGTGCCAGCAGTTTAAGGGGGCTAGCGGGAGCGGAAACCGGGGAGCTGTTTTTT.

The rearrangement joins TRBV11-1 to TRBJ2-2; D possibly corresponds to TRBD1 (7 bases). CDR1 is SGHAT, CDR2 FQDESV, per germline (reference sequence). The V and J ends lost 3 bases and 13 bases respectively, with 15 bases between them. The CDR3 is made up of 13 amino acids. CDR3: CASSFGGQEGLFF. CDR3 DNA sequence: TGTGCCAGCAGCTTTGGTGGACAGGAGGGGCTGTTTTTT.

This clone was counted only a few times. The gene calls are TRBV29-1 and TRBJ2-5, with 7 bases aligning to TRBD2. This CDR3 has 14 amino acids. V dropped 7 bases and J dropped 1; count of bases not matched to a gene: 9. Germline V gene sequence: CDR1 SQVTM, CDR2 ANQGSEA. CDR3 in amino acids: CSARRGISQETQYF. In nucleotides, the CDR3 is TGCAGCGCCCGGCGGGGGATCTCCCAAGAGACCCAGTACTTC.

This clone has a count of ten or more. Different DNA sequences within this sample yield the same CDR3. The chain employs TRBV18 and TRBJ2-7, with no clear D. V was trimmed by 3 bases and J by 0 bases, leaving 3 bases between them. The CDR3 is made up of 12 amino acids. The germline V gene encodes CDR1 KGHSH and CDR2 LQKENI. The CDR3 nucleotides read TGTGCCAGCTCACCCAGCTCCTACGAGCAGTACTTC. This gives the protein CASSPSSYEQYF.

This clone was detected only a few times. The chain employs TRBV13 and TRBJ2-2; TRBD2 aligns across 7 bases. The V gene end was trimmed by 2 bases and the J gene end by 4 bases; junction bases not matched to a gene: 19. CDR3 length: 20 residues. CDR1 is PRHDT, CDR2 FYEKMQ, per germline (reference sequence). The DNA for the CDR3 is TGTGCCAGCAGCTTACTCCACTTTTTTTCGGAGCGGGGAAGCACCGGGGAGCTGTTTTTT. It translates to CASSLLHFFSERGSTGELFF.

In its sample, this clone was seen once. The chain is built from TRBV30 and TRBJ2-7; D is perhaps TRBD1 (5 bases). Germline lookup yields CDR1 GTSNPN and CDR2 SVGIG (reference sequence). The CDR3 extends over 13 amino acids. V lost 1 base, J lost 3 bases, and 10 bases lay in between. CDR3 in DNA: TGTGCCTGGAGTGGGGGCCCTTTCTACGAGCAGTACTTC. It encodes CAWSGGPFYEQYF. Full variable domain (missing parts from reference TRBV30 and TRBJ2-7): SQTIHQWPATLVQPVGSPLSLECTVEGTSNPNLYWYRQAAGRGLQLLFYSVGIGQISSEVPQNLSASRPQDRQFILSSKKLLLSDSGFYLCAWSGGPFYEQYFGPGTRLTVT.

This chain links TRBV29-1 with TRBJ2-2, with TRBD1 as a possible D gene (6 bases). CDR1 and CDR2 (germline): SQVTM, ANQGSEA. The CDR3 runs 15 residues. The V gene lost 5 bases and the J gene lost 5 bases, with 18 bases spanning the gap. CDR3 region: CSVITGTWMTGELFF. In DNA form, the CDR3 reads TGCAGCGTTATCACCGGGACATGGATGACCGGGGAGCTGTTTTTT.

The chain uses TRBV2 and TRBJ1-4; D is perhaps TRBD1 (6 bases). Germline V gene sequence: CDR1 SNHLY, CDR2 FYNNEI. The CDR3 sequence is 14 residues long. The V end was cut by 6 bases, the J end by 5 bases, with 13 bases between. The CDR3 here is CASSRGSENEKLFF. CDR3 DNA: TGTGCCAGCAGCAGGGGTTCGGAAAATGAAAAACTGTTTTTT.

This clone was seen a few times. This chain connects TRBV5-6 to TRBJ2-4; the D call may be TRBD1 or TRBD2 (5 bases each). This CDR3 is built from 15 residues. Germline V gene data show CDR1 as SGHDT and CDR2 as YYEEEE. Trimming stripped 4 bases from V and 3 bases from J, with 14 bases between. The CDR3 loop reads CASSDPGPGKNIQYF. CDR3 bases: TGTGCCAGCAGCGACCCGGGGCCGGGCAAAAACATTCAGTACTTC.

The CDR3 spells CASSETGTGTTYEQYF. DNA of the CDR3: TGTGCCAGCAGCGAGACCGGGACAGGCACCACCTACGAGCAGTACTTC. V gene TRBV25-1 combines with J gene TRBJ2-7; 8 nucleotides match TRBD1. After removal of 6 bases from V and 2 bases from J, the junction contained 12 bases not matched to a gene. The germline gives CDR1 MGHDK, CDR2 SYGVNS. This CDR3 spans 16 amino acids.